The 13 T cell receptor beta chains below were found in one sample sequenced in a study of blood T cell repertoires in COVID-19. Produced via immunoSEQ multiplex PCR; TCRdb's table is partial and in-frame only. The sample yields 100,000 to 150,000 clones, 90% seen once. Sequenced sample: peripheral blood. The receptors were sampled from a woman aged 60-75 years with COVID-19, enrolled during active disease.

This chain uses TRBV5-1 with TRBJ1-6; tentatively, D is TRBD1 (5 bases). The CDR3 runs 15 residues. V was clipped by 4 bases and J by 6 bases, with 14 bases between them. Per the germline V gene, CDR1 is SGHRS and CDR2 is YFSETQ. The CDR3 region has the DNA TGCGCCAGCAGCCGGGCGGGGGGAAGTAATTCACCCCTCCACTTT. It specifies CASSRAGGSNSPLHF.

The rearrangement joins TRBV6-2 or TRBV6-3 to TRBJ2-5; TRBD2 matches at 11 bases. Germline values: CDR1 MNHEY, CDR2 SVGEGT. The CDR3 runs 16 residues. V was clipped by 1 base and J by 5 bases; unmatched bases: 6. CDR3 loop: CASSYLPGTSGETQYF. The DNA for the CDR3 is TGTGCCAGCAGTTACTTACCCGGGACTAGCGGTGAGACCCAGTACTTC.

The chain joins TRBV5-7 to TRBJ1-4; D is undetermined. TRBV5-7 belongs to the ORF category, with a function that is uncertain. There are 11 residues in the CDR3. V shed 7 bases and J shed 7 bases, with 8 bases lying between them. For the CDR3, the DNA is TGTGCCAGCCTTATCAGTGAAAAACTGTTTTTT. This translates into CASLISEKLFF.

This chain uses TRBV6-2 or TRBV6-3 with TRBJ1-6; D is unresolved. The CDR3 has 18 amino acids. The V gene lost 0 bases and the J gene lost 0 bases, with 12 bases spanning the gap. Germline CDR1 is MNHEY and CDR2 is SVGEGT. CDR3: CASSYSPLVSSYNSPLHF. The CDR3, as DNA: TGTGCCAGCAGTTACTCGCCCTTGGTGAGCTCCTATAATTCACCCCTCCACTTT.

The DNA for the CDR3 is TGCAGCGTTGAAGTCCCAGGCAGGCCTACCTACACCTTC. The encoded protein is CSVEVPGRPTYTF. The gene calls are TRBV29-1 and TRBJ1-2; D gene unclear. The CDR3 has 13 amino acids. Trimming removed 1 base from V and 10 bases from J, with 16 bases in between. Germline V gene data show CDR1 as SQVTM and CDR2 as ANQGSEA.

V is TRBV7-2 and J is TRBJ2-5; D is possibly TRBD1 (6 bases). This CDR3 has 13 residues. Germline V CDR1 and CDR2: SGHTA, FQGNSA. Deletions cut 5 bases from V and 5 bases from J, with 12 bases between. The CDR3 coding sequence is TGTGCCAGCAGCCCCCGGCAGGGGGAGACCCAGTACTTC. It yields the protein CASSPRQGETQYF.

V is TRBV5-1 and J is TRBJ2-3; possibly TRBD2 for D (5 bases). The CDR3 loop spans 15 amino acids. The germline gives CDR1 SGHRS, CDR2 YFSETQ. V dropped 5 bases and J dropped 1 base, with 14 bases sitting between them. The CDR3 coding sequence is TGCGCCAGCAGACGATCCGGGCGGGGCACAGATACGCAGTATTTT. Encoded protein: CASRRSGRGTDTQYF.

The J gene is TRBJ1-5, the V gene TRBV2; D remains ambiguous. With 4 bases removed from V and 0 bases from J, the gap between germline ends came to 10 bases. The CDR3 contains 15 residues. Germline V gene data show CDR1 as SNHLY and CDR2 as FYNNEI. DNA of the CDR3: TGTGCCAGCAGTGGGCAGACAATTAGCAATCAGCCCCAGCATTTT. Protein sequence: CASSGQTISNQPQHF.

The CDR3 here is CASHKRENTEAFF. The CDR3 DNA is TGTGCCAGCCATAAACGGGAGAACACTGAAGCTTTCTTT. J is TRBJ1-1 and V is TRBV6-5; D ambiguous. Germline-derived CDR1 and CDR2 are MNHEY and SVGAGI. The CDR3 has 13 residues. Trimming removed 8 bases at V and 1 base at J, with 11 bases between.

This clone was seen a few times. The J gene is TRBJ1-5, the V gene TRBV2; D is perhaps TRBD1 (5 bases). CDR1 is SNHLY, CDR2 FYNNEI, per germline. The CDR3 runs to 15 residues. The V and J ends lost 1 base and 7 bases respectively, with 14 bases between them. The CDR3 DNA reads TGTGCCAGCAGTGAAGATAGGCAGGGAGGACAGCCCCAGCATTTT. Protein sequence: CASSEDRQGGQPQHF.

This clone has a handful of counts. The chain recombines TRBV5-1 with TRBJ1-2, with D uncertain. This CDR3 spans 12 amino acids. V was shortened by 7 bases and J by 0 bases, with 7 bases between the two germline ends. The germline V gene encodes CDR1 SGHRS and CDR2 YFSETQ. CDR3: CASRATNYGYTF. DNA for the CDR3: TGCGCCAGCCGTGCTACTAACTATGGCTACACCTTC.

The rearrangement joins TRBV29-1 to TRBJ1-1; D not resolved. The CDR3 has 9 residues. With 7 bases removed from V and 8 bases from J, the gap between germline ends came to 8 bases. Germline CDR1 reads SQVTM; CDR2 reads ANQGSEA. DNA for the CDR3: TGCAGCGCCCGTCCGGAAGCTTTCTTT. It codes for CSARPEAFF.

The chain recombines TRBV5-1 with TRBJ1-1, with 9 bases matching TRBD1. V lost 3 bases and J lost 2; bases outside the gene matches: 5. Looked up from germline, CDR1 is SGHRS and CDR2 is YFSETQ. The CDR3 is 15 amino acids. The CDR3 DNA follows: TGCGCCAGCAGCTCAGGACAGGGGATCAACACTGAAGCTTTCTTT. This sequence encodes CASSSGQGINTEAFF.